A selection of T cell receptor beta chains follows, all from one sample in a study of graft-versus-host responses after intestinal transplantation. TCRdb's table, derived via immunoSEQ multiplex PCR, lists solely in-frame clones and lacks some. The sample has about 23,000 clones, about 45% seen once. The sample consisted of alloreactive CD8+ T cells from a mixed lymphocyte reaction culture, taken before transplantation. The origin of the receptors is a human patient who was an organ donor for intestinal transplantation. Both conserved end residues are part of each CDR3. The D gene is left open where the match is weak. Not all rows give a size; the values are once, few, many and, for expanded clones, a class.

J gene: TRBJ1-1; V gene: TRBV18; clone size: .; D gene: TRBD1; CDR3 DNA: TGTGCCAGCTCACCGGCCTGGACAGGGGGCTTGAACACTGAAGCTTTCTTT; CDR3 protein: CASSPAWTGGLNTEAFF
J gene: TRBJ2-7; V gene: TRBV11-2; clone size: few; D gene: TRBD2; CDR3 DNA: TGTGCCAGCAGCTTAGTTGGGGGGGGCTCCTACGAGCAGTACTTC; CDR3 protein: CASSLVGGGSYEQYF
J gene: TRBJ2-3; V gene: TRBV15; clone size: once; D gene: .; CDR3 DNA: TGTGCCACCACCCTCAGGAGCACAGATACGCAGTATTTT; CDR3 protein: CATTLRSTDTQYF
J gene: TRBJ2-1; V gene: TRBV2; clone size: medium-sized; D gene: .; CDR3 DNA: TGTGCCAGCATCGGCAGTGAGCAGTTCTTC; CDR3 protein: CASIGSEQFF
J gene: TRBJ1-5; V gene: TRBV5-6; clone size: .; D gene: .; CDR3 DNA: TGTGCCAGCAGCTTGATGCAGGGTAATCAGCCCCAGCATTTT; CDR3 protein: CASSLMQGNQPQHF
J gene: TRBJ1-1; V gene: TRBV4-1; clone size: .; D gene: .; CDR3 DNA: TGCGCCAGCAGCCAATCTTTCAGGGGAGGCACTGAAGCTTTCTTT; CDR3 protein: CASSQSFRGGTEAFF
J gene: TRBJ2-7; V gene: TRBV6-5; clone size: .; D gene: .; CDR3 DNA: TGTGCCAGCAGAGGGGGGACAGCCTACGAGCAGTACTTC; CDR3 protein: CASRGGTAYEQYF
J gene: TRBJ2-1; V gene: TRBV7-6; clone size: few; D gene: .; CDR3 DNA: TGTGCCAGCAGCCACCCGCGGGACGGTGATTCCTACAATGAGCAGTTCTTC; CDR3 protein: CASSHPRDGDSYNEQFF
J gene: TRBJ1-1; V gene: TRBV5-4; clone size: .; D gene: .; CDR3 DNA: TGTGCCAGCAGCCAAGCGGGGGCGGGTGAAGCTTTCTTT; CDR3 protein: CASSQAGAGEAFF
J gene: TRBJ1-4; V gene: TRBV9; clone size: few; D gene: .; CDR3 DNA: TGTGCCAGCAGCGCGGAGGGGAGGCCTAATGAAAAACTGTTTTTT; CDR3 protein: CASSAEGRPNEKLFF
J gene: TRBJ2-1; V gene: TRBV25-1; clone size: .; D gene: .; CDR3 DNA: TGTGCCAGCAGTGAATACTTGGGCGGACTACAAGGCAATGAGCAGTTCTTC; CDR3 protein: CASSEYLGGLQGNEQFF
J gene: TRBJ2-3; V gene: TRBV4-1; clone size: .; D gene: .; CDR3 DNA: TGTGCCAGCAGCCAAGATGAGGGGGGGGGCACAGATACGCAGTATTTT; CDR3 protein: CASSQDEGGGTDTQYF
J gene: TRBJ2-1; V gene: TRBV9; clone size: few; D gene: .; CDR3 DNA: TGTGCCAGCAGCCCCGTGGGCGTCGATGAGCAGTTCTTC; CDR3 protein: CASSPVGVDEQFF
J gene: TRBJ2-5; V gene: TRBV6-1; clone size: few; D gene: .; CDR3 DNA: TGTGCCAGCAGTGAGGGAGGGGGCTTGGGAGAGACCCAGTACTTC; CDR3 protein: CASSEGGGLGETQYF
J gene: TRBJ2-5; V gene: TRBV4-2; clone size: .; D gene: .; CDR3 DNA: TGTGCCAGCAGCCAAGGCCTGGGAGAGACCCAGTACTTC; CDR3 protein: CASSQGLGETQYF
J gene: TRBJ1-1; V gene: TRBV13; clone size: .; D gene: TRBD1; CDR3 DNA: TGTGCCAGCAGCCTAACAGGGGGCAAGCACACTGAAGCTTTCTTT; CDR3 protein: CASSLTGGKHTEAFF
J gene: TRBJ2-1; V gene: TRBV7-9; clone size: .; D gene: TRBD2; CDR3 DNA: TGTGCCAGCAGGCCACCTAGCGGGAGCTCCTACAATGAGCAGTTCTTC; CDR3 protein: CASRPPSGSSYNEQFF
J gene: TRBJ1-2; V gene: TRBV7-9; clone size: .; D gene: .; CDR3 DNA: TGTGCCAGCAGCCCGATCCAGGGCCACACCGGCGATGGCTACACCTTC; CDR3 protein: CASSPIQGHTGDGYTF
J gene: TRBJ1-1; V gene: TRBV30; clone size: .; D gene: .; CDR3 DNA: TGTGCCTGGAGTTTGGACTACACTGAAGCTTTCTTT; CDR3 protein: CAWSLDYTEAFF
J gene: TRBJ2-2; V gene: TRBV28; clone size: .; D gene: .; CDR3 DNA: TGTGCCAGCAGTTTTTATCCTCGAGCCACCGGGGAGCTGTTTTTT; CDR3 protein: CASSFYPRATGELFF
J gene: TRBJ2-1; V gene: TRBV13; clone size: .; D gene: .; CDR3 DNA: TGTGCCAGCAGCTCCCAATTAGACGGGGCCCGGTCCTACAATGAGCAGTTCTTC; CDR3 protein: CASSSQLDGARSYNEQFF
J gene: TRBJ2-7; V gene: TRBV28; clone size: .; D gene: .; CDR3 DNA: TGTGCCAGCAGTTTACCAGGCGGCAGATGGCTCTCCTACGAGCAGTACTTC; CDR3 protein: CASSLPGGRWLSYEQYF
J gene: TRBJ2-7; V gene: TRBV9; clone size: once; D gene: .; CDR3 DNA: TGTGCCAGCAGCGCCCGACCCTGCTACGAGCAGTACTTC; CDR3 protein: CASSARPCYEQYF
J gene: TRBJ2-7; V gene: TRBV27; clone size: .; D gene: TRBD1; CDR3 DNA: TGTGCCAGCAGCTTCGGGACAGGGGGCAACGAGCAGTACTTC; CDR3 protein: CASSFGTGGNEQYF
J gene: TRBJ2-7; V gene: TRBV7-8; clone size: few; D gene: .; CDR3 DNA: TGTGCCAGCAGCTATGCGGGTTCCTACGAGCAGTACTTC; CDR3 protein: CASSYAGSYEQYF
J gene: TRBJ2-7; V gene: TRBV27; clone size: .; D gene: TRBD1; CDR3 DNA: TGTGCCAGCAGCCAGGGGGCGGCCCTCTCCTACGAGCAGTACTTC; CDR3 protein: CASSQGAALSYEQYF
J gene: TRBJ2-1; V gene: TRBV13; clone size: .; D gene: .; CDR3 DNA: TGTGCCAGCAGCTTAGCGGGCTACAATGAGCAGTTCTTC; CDR3 protein: CASSLAGYNEQFF
J gene: TRBJ1-5; V gene: TRBV4-1; clone size: few; D gene: .; CDR3 DNA: TGCGCCAGCAGCCCCCTAACAGGCAACAATCAGCCCCAGCATTTT; CDR3 protein: CASSPLTGNNQPQHF
J gene: TRBJ2-7; V gene: TRBV28; clone size: .; D gene: .; CDR3 DNA: TGTGCCAGCAGTTACGGGATAGCCTACGAGCAGTACTTC; CDR3 protein: CASSYGIAYEQYF
J gene: TRBJ2-3; V gene: TRBV15; clone size: few; D gene: .; CDR3 DNA: TGTGCCACCAGCAGAGGTACGGGACTCAACACAGATACGCAGTATTTT; CDR3 protein: CATSRGTGLNTDTQYF
J gene: TRBJ2-7; V gene: TRBV6-5; clone size: .; D gene: .; CDR3 DNA: TGTGCCAGCAGTTACTCCTGGGGAGCCCTAACCTACGAGCAGTACTTC; CDR3 protein: CASSYSWGALTYEQYF
J gene: TRBJ2-5; V gene: TRBV19; clone size: .; D gene: .; CDR3 DNA: TGTGCCAGTAGTATTGACACGGAGACCCAGTACTTC; CDR3 protein: CASSIDTETQYF
J gene: TRBJ2-3; V gene: TRBV9; clone size: .; D gene: TRBD2; CDR3 DNA: TGTGCCAGCAGCGGAGGACTAGTGAGCACAGATACGCAGTATTTT; CDR3 protein: CASSGGLVSTDTQYF
J gene: TRBJ2-7; V gene: TRBV10-3; clone size: once; D gene: .; CDR3 DNA: TGTGCCAACAACATATCCCGGGACGGATCCCACGAGCAGTACTTC; CDR3 protein: CANNISRDGSHEQYF
J gene: TRBJ1-1; V gene: TRBV6-5; clone size: few; D gene: .; CDR3 DNA: TGTGCCAGCAGTTACGGGAGAGGGTTGAACACTGAAGCTTTCTTT; CDR3 protein: CASSYGRGLNTEAFF
J gene: TRBJ2-3; V gene: TRBV4-2; clone size: .; D gene: .; CDR3 DNA: TGTGCCAGCAGCCAACCGGGACTCACAGATACGCAGTATTTT; CDR3 protein: CASSQPGLTDTQYF
J gene: TRBJ2-7; V gene: TRBV13; clone size: medium-sized; D gene: TRBD2; CDR3 DNA: TGTGCCAGCAGCCCTTCGACTAGCGGGCCGACCTACGAGCAGTACTTC; CDR3 protein: CASSPSTSGPTYEQYF
J gene: TRBJ2-2; V gene: TRBV7-9; clone size: .; D gene: .; CDR3 DNA: TGTGCCAGCAGCGGCAGACAGAATCGGGGGAACACCGGGGAGCTGTTTTTT; CDR3 protein: CASSGRQNRGNTGELFF
J gene: TRBJ1-1; V gene: TRBV30; clone size: .; D gene: .; CDR3 DNA: TGTGCCTGGAGTGTATCCACTGAAGCTTTCTTT; CDR3 protein: CAWSVSTEAFF
J gene: TRBJ2-1; V gene: TRBV6-5; clone size: .; D gene: .; CDR3 DNA: TGTGCCAGCAGTTACTCGTCCGGCAGGCCTTACAATGAGCAGTTCTTC; CDR3 protein: CASSYSSGRPYNEQFF
J gene: TRBJ1-5; V gene: TRBV29-1; clone size: few; D gene: .; CDR3 DNA: TGCAGCGTTGAAGACCCCTTTAGGGGAACCCAGCATTTT; CDR3 protein: CSVEDPFRGTQHF
J gene: TRBJ1-1; V gene: TRBV28; clone size: .; D gene: .; CDR3 DNA: TGTGCCAGCAGTTGGGGGATGAACACTGAAGCTTTCTTT; CDR3 protein: CASSWGMNTEAFF
J gene: TRBJ2-3; V gene: TRBV13; clone size: few; D gene: TRBD2; CDR3 DNA: TGTGCCAGCAGCTTAGCGTTGGAGGGACTAGCGGGATGGTTGGATACGCAGTATTTT; CDR3 protein: CASSLALEGLAGWLDTQYF